One sample yielded the 2 T cell receptor beta chains listed below, sequenced in a study of T cell responses to AZD1222 COVID-19 vaccine. The method was immunoSEQ multiplex PCR; TCRdb's version includes in-frame clones alone and lacks a portion of them. This repertoire includes around 150,000 clones. The material sequenced was peripheral blood. The receptors were sampled from an adult in good health.

This chain uses TRBV7-9 with TRBJ2-7; 10 nucleotides match TRBD1. From germline, CDR1 is SEHNR and CDR2 FQNEAQ (reference sequence). CDR3 length: 12 residues. J gave up 6 bases and V 4 bases, and 0 bases lay outside the gene matches. DNA of the CDR3: TGTGCCAGCAGCTGGGACAGGGGCGAGCAGTACTTC. Translated, it gives CASSWDRGEQYF.

The chain employs TRBV6-2 or TRBV6-3 and TRBJ2-5; maybe TRBD2 (6 bases). With 0 bases removed from V and 5 bases from J, the gap between germline ends came to 19 bases. Germline V CDR1 and CDR2: MNHEY, SVGEGT. This CDR3 is built from 17 residues. CDR3 sequence: CASSYSHLTGRGETQYF. CDR3 sequence (DNA): TGTGCCAGCAGTTACTCCCATTTGACTGGCCGGGGGGAGACCCAGTACTTC.